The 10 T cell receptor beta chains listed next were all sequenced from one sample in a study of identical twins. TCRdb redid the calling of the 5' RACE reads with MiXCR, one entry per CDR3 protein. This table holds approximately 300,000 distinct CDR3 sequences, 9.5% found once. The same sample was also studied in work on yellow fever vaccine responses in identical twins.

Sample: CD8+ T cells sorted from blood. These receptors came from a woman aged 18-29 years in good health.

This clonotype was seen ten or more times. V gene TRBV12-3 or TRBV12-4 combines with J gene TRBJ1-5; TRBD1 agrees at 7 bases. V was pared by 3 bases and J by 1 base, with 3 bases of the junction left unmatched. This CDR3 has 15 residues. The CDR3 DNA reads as TGTGCCAGCAGTTTGAGAGGGGGCAGCAATCAGCCCCAGCATTTT. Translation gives CASSLRGGSNQPQHF.

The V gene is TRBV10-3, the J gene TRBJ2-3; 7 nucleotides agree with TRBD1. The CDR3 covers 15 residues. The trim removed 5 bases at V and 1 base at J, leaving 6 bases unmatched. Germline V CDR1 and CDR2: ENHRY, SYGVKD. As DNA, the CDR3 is TGTGCCATCAGTTTTCGCGGACAGGGCACAGATACGCAGTATTTT. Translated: CAISFRGQGTDTQYF.

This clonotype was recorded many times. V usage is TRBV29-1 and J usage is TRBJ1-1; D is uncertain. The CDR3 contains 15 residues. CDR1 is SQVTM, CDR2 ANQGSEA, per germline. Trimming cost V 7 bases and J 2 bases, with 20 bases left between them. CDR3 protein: CSAARRAQYNTEAFF. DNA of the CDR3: TGCAGCGCTGCCCGAAGGGCTCAATACAACACTGAAGCTTTCTTT.

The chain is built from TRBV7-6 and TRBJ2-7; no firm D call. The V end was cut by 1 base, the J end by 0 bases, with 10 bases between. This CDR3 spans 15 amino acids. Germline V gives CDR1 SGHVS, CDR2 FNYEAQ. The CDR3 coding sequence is TGTGCCAGCAGCTTAGGAGGCAGCCACTCCTACGAGCAGTACTTC. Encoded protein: CASSLGGSHSYEQYF.

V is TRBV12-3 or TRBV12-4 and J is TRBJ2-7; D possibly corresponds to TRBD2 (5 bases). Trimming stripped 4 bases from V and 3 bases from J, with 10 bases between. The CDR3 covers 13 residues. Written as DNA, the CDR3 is TGTGCCAGCAGTTATCCCGCGGGCTACGAGCAGTACTTC. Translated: CASSYPAGYEQYF.

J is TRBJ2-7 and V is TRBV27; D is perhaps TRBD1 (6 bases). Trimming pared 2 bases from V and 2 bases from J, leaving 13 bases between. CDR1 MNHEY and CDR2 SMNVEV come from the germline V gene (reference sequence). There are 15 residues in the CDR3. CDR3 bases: TGTGCCAGCAGTTTAGCAGGGGCCAGGGCCTACGAGCAGTACTTC. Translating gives CASSLAGARAYEQYF.

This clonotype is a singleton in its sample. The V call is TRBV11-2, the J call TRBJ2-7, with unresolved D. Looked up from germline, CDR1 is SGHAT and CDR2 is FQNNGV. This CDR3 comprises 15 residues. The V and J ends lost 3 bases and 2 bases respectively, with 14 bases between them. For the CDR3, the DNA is TGTGCCAGCAGCTTCGCCCAGGCTTTTCCCTACGAGCAGTACTTC. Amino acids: CASSFAQAFPYEQYF.

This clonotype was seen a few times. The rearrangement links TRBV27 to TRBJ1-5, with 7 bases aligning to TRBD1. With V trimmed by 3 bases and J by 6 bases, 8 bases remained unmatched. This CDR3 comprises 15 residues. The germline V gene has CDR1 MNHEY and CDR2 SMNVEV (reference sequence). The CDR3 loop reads CASSFQAGGIQPQHF. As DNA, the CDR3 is TGTGCCAGCAGTTTTCAGGCAGGGGGTATTCAGCCCCAGCATTTT.

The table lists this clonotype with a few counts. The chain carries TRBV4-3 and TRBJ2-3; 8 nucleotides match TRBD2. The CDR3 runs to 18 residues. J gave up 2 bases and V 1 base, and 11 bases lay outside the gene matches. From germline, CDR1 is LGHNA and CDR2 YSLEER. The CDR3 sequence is CASSQGPRLAPVTDTQYF. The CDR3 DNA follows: TGCGCCAGCAGCCAAGGTCCCCGACTAGCGCCTGTCACAGATACGCAGTATTTT.

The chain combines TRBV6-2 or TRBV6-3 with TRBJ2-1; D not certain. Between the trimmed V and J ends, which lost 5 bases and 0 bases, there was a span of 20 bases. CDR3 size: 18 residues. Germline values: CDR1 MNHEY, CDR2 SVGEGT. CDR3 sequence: CASSQIRLWHSSYNEQFF. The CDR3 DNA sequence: TGTGCCAGCAGTCAGATTCGTCTGTGGCACAGCTCCTACAATGAGCAGTTCTTC.